Presented here are 30 T cell receptor gamma chains from one specimen sequenced in a study of gamma delta lymphoproliferative disorders and STAT genes (dated by TCRdb to 2016 to 2019). For TCR sequencing, genomic DNA was taken from peripheral blood mononuclear cells isolated from both patients and controls. Libraries came from multiplex PCR. Reads for this sample came from an Illumina MiSeq. TCRdb reran clone calling on the public reads with CATT; rows sharing one DNA sequence were then combined. The sample profile shows 1,500 to 2,000 gamma-chain clones; roughly a tenth of them were found once. Clones ranked in the top ten supply under 40% of the sample. The specimen sequenced was blood. These receptor sequences come from a human donor in good health.

This clone is medium-sized. This chain links TRGV11 with TRGJ1 or TRGJ2. The J gene, missing from TCRdb, was assigned here through DNA to germline matching. TRGV11 counts as an open reading frame of uncertain function. V was pared by 0 bases and J by 3 bases, with 2 bases of the junction left unmatched. There are 14 residues in the CDR3. CDR3: CACWIRHFYYKKLF. CDR3 nucleotide sequence: TGTGCCTGCTGGATTAGGCACTTTTATTATAAGAAACTCTTT.

At least ten counts were recorded for this clone. A far larger clone is only one base removed, so a read error is likely. The sample contains more than one DNA sequence encoding this CDR3. The rearrangement uses TRGV10 and TRGJ1 or TRGJ2. The J gene was missing in TCRdb and was found by matching the end of the DNA to germline. TRGV10 is classed as an ORF, of uncertain function. The CDR3 contains 13 residues. CDR3 nucleotide sequence: TGCGCTGCGTGTTGGGGAGTGAGGTATAAGAAACTCTTT. It encodes CAACWGVRYKKLF.

This clone rates as medium-sized. The chain carries TRGV2 and TRGJP1. The J gene, not given by TCRdb, was assigned here from a germline match of the nucleotide sequence. The length of the CDR3 is 15 residues. The junction had 4 bases not matched to a gene; V was cut back by 0 bases and J by 3 bases. CDR1 is EGSNGY, CDR2 YDSYNSKV, per germline. This chain's CDR3 is CATWDGRATGWFKIF. The DNA for the CDR3 is TGTGCCACCTGGGACGGGCGGGCCACTGGTTGGTTCAAGATATTT.

This clone has a single count. The DNA is left out, because the CDR3 cannot be placed on it with certainty; the CDR3 is given as TCRdb lists it. With the J gene uncalled, the V gene is TRGV11. TRGV11 is classed as an ORF, of uncertain function. Ends included, the CDR3 has 18 residues. The CDR3 sequence is CTTVPAGLGASGHYKKLF.

This clone showed up just a few times. Because the CDR3's place on the DNA is in doubt, the DNA is left out and the CDR3 is given as listed by TCRdb. The V gene is given as TRGV8, and no J gene call is available. CDR1 and CDR2 (germline): VENAVY, YDSYNSRV. The CDR3 length is 18 residues, termini included. CDR3 residues: CARGGPIIRNSLAVEQHF.

The V and J genes are TRGV10 and TRGJP1. Here the J gene came from matching the DNA to germline, since TCRdb omits it. TRGV10 is an ORF for which the function is uncertain. V lost 8 bases and J lost 9; bases outside the gene matches: 13. The CDR3 is 14 residues long. The DNA of the CDR3 is TGTGCTGCGTGGGTTGGAGGGCACTGTTGGTTCAAGATATTT. The encoded protein is CAAWVGGHCWFKIF.

The chain combines TRGV1 with TRGJP1. The J gene, not given by TCRdb, was assigned here from a germline match of the nucleotide sequence. TRGV1 is an ORF, and what it does is uncertain. The CDR3 extends over 13 amino acids. The J segment lost 11 bases and the V segment lost 0 bases, leaving 6 bases of the junction unmatched. The CDR3: CATWDRLRWFKIF. In DNA, the CDR3 is TGTGCCACCTGGGACAGGCTTAGATGGTTCAAGATATTT.

This clone is labeled as hyperexpanded. Other DNA sequences from this sample encode an identical CDR3 as well. This rearrangement joins TRGV10 to TRGJ1 or TRGJ2. The J gene was missing in TCRdb and was found by matching the end of the DNA to germline. TRGV10 is an ORF, and what it does is uncertain. The CDR3 is 10 residues long. Germline trimming cut 8 bases from V and 10 bases from J; bases unmatched to any gene: 6. This chain's CDR3 is CAAWDQKKLF. CDR3 nucleotides: TGTGCTGCGTGGGATCAAAAGAAACTCTTT.

This clone was detected a few times. This DNA's translation and the protein TCRdb lists, from a much larger clone, do not match at residue 3, likely due to a read error; the protein shown is translated from the DNA. This sequence joins TRGV3 and TRGJ1 or TRGJ2. As TCRdb names no J gene, one was assigned here on the basis of a DNA match to germline. Germline-derived CDR1 and CDR2 are VTNTFY and YDVSTARD (reference sequence). The CDR3 has 12 residues. In DNA, the CDR3 is TGTGCCCCCTGGGCCGATTATTATAAGAAACTCTTT. It codes for CAPWADYYKKLF.

The gene calls are TRGV9 and TRGJP. Here the J gene was assigned by germline matching of the DNA, as TCRdb has none. J was trimmed by 4 bases and V by 3 bases; bases with no gene match: 9. The CDR3 is 18 residues long. Germline V lookup: CDR1 GITISATS, CDR2 ISYDGTV (reference sequence). For the CDR3, the DNA is TGTGCCTTGTGGGAGACCCGCCGACAAGAGTTGGGCAAAAAAATCAAGGTATTT. Its protein is CALWETRRQELGKKIKVF.

By share of the sample, this clone is medium-sized. V is TRGV4 and J is TRGJ1 or TRGJ2. Assignment of the J gene here rests on matching the DNA to germline, because TCRdb gives none. Germline V lookup: CDR1 EGSTGY, CDR2 YDSYTSSV. Trimming removed 3 bases from V and 9 bases from J; junction bases left unmatched: 8. This CDR3 contains 12 residues. CDR3 nucleotides: TGTGCCACCTGGGATTTTTCGTTTAAGAAACTCTTT. Protein product: CATWDFSFKKLF.

The chain employs TRGV4 and TRGJ1 or TRGJ2. The J gene was missing in TCRdb and was found by matching the end of the DNA to germline. V lost 2 bases to trimming and J lost 3 bases; unmatched junction nucleotides: 10. The CDR3 loop spans 15 amino acids. The germline CDR1 and CDR2 sequences are EGSTGY and YDSYTSSV. This CDR3 reads CATWDVVIIYYKKLF. CDR3 sequence (DNA): TGTGCCACCTGGGATGTGGTGATAATTTATTATAAGAAACTCTTT.

This clone qualifies as medium-sized. Within the sample, other DNA sequences also encode this same CDR3. V usage is TRGV9 and J usage is TRGJP. TCRdb offers no J gene call, so here the DNA was matched to germline to obtain one. The CDR3 contains 16 residues. Germline V gene lookup returns CDR1 GITISATS and CDR2 ISYDGTV (reference sequence). With 2 bases clipped from V and 4 bases from J, the junction kept 2 bases outside the gene matches. The chain's CDR3 is CALWEAQELGKKIKVF. The DNA of the CDR3 is TGTGCCTTGTGGGAGGCCCAAGAGTTGGGCAAAAAAATCAAGGTATTT.

By frequency in the sample, this clone is medium-sized. V and J are TRGV3 and TRGJ1 or TRGJ2. The J gene, missing from TCRdb, was assigned here through DNA to germline matching. The CDR3 has 13 amino acids. Germline trimming cut 0 bases from V and 7 bases from J; bases unmatched to any gene: 6. CDR1 and CDR2 from the germline V gene are VTNTFY and YDVSTARD (reference sequence). DNA of the CDR3: TGTGCCACCTGGGACAGGCCACAGTATAAGAAACTCTTT. It encodes CATWDRPQYKKLF.

By sample fraction, this clone is medium-sized. The chain recombines TRGV11 with TRGJ1 or TRGJ2. TCRdb leaves out the J gene; it was filled in here by matching the DNA to germline. TRGV11 is treated as an ORF (open reading frame) with a function not yet certain. The CDR3 totals 14 residues. After removal of 4 bases from V and 2 bases from J, the junction contained 5 bases not matched to a gene. The CDR3: CACWISVDYYKKLF. The CDR3 DNA sequence: TGTGCCTGCTGGATTAGTGTGGATTATTATAAGAAACTCTTT.

This clone qualifies as medium-sized. The chain carries TRGV8 and TRGJ1 or TRGJ2. Here the J gene was assigned by germline matching of the DNA, as TCRdb has none. Germline trimming cut 0 bases from V and 6 bases from J; bases unmatched to any gene: 5. The length of the CDR3 is 13 residues. CDR1 and CDR2 from the germline V gene are VENAVY and YDSYNSRV. The CDR3 coding sequence is TGTGCCACCTGGGATAGGCCAGGTTATAAGAAACTCTTT. This sequence encodes CATWDRPGYKKLF.

This clone ranks as medium-sized (0.01 to 0.1%). The chain couples TRGV2 to TRGJ1 or TRGJ2. The J gene was missing in TCRdb and was found by matching the end of the DNA to germline. This CDR3 has 12 amino acids. The germline V gene has CDR1 EGSNGY and CDR2 YDSYNSKV. The J segment lost 6 bases and the V segment lost 0 bases, leaving 2 bases of the junction unmatched. The CDR3 protein is CATWDGLYKKLF. CDR3 coding DNA: TGTGCCACCTGGGACGGGCTTTATAAGAAACTCTTT.

By its share, this clone is medium-sized. The chain uses TRGV2 and TRGJ1 or TRGJ2. Since TCRdb gives no J gene, matching the DNA to germline was used here to assign it. V dropped 3 bases and J dropped 6; count of bases not matched to a gene: 8. Germline CDR1 EGSNGY, CDR2 YDSYNSKV. The CDR3 contains 13 residues. The CDR3 DNA sequence: TGTGCCACCTGGGACCCCCGGGTTTATAAGAAACTCTTT. This codes for CATWDPRVYKKLF.

By sample share, this clone is medium-sized. V gene TRGV9 combines with J gene TRGJP. TCRdb carries no J gene annotation; the J gene was assigned here by matching the DNA with germline. The trim removed 2 bases at V and 9 bases at J, leaving 7 bases unmatched. The germline V gene has CDR1 GITISATS and CDR2 ISYDGTV (reference sequence). The CDR3 has 16 amino acids. CDR3 DNA: TGTGCCTTGTGGGAGGCCGGGGTGTTGGGCAAAAAAATCAAGGTATTT. Its protein product is CALWEAGVLGKKIKVF.

This clone is judged medium-sized. The chain uses TRGV3 and TRGJP2. No J gene is reported in TCRdb; it was inferred here by comparing the DNA with germline. Germline V gene data show CDR1 as VTNTFY and CDR2 as YDVSTARD (reference sequence). V shed 0 bases, J shed 0 bases, and the junction held 1 base outside the gene matches. The CDR3 is 15 residues long. The CDR3 reads CATWDRHSSDWIKTF. CDR3 coding DNA: TGTGCCACCTGGGACAGGCATAGTAGTGATTGGATCAAGACGTTT.

By proportion, this clone is medium-sized. The rearrangement joins TRGV3 to TRGJ1 or TRGJ2. TCRdb records no J gene; here it was assigned by comparing the DNA to germline. The germline V gene encodes CDR1 VTNTFY and CDR2 YDVSTARD (reference sequence). Trimming removed 3 bases from V and 11 bases from J; junction bases left unmatched: 10. This CDR3 is 12 amino acids long. The CDR3 nucleotides are TGTGCCACCTGGGACTTGAGGCTTGAGAAACTCTTT. Translation: CATWDLRLEKLF.

This clone was observed at least ten times. The chain has TRGV9 and TRGJP. The J gene, missing from TCRdb, was assigned here through DNA to germline matching. The germline V gene has CDR1 GITISATS and CDR2 ISYDGTV (reference sequence). The CDR3 spans 18 residues. The V segment lost 0 bases and the J segment 5 bases; nucleotides outside the gene matches: 7. This chain's CDR3 is CALWEVRKEELGKKIKVF. The DNA of the CDR3 is TGTGCCTTGTGGGAGGTGCGAAAGGAAGAGTTGGGCAAAAAAATCAAGGTATTT.

V usage is TRGV10 and J usage is TRGJP2. Since TCRdb gives no J gene, matching the DNA to germline was used here to assign it. TRGV10 is placed among ORFs of uncertain function. The CDR3 has 14 residues. The J segment lost 10 bases and the V segment lost 8 bases, leaving 14 bases of the junction unmatched. CDR3 coding DNA: TGTGCTGCGTGGGATTTTTGGTTCGGTTGGATCAAGACGTTT. Its protein product is CAAWDFWFGWIKTF.

This clone is termed medium-sized. This chain connects TRGV2 to TRGJ1 or TRGJ2. Germline matching of the DNA provided the J gene here, since TCRdb leaves it blank. CDR1 is EGSNGY and CDR2 is YDSYNSKV in the germline V gene. Germline trimming cut 1 base from V and 8 bases from J; bases unmatched to any gene: 2. This CDR3 region has 11 residues. The CDR3 coding sequence is TGTGCCACCTGGGACGGTCATAAGAAACTCTTT. It yields the protein CATWDGHKKLF.

In its sample, this clone ranks as medium-sized (0.01 to 0.1%). The V gene is TRGV2, the J gene TRGJ1 or TRGJ2. The J gene was not available in TCRdb and was assigned here by matching the DNA to germline segments. Per the germline V gene, CDR1 is EGSNGY and CDR2 is YDSYNSKV. The CDR3 is 16 residues long. With V trimmed by 0 bases and J by 0 bases, 8 bases remained unmatched. This CDR3 is CATWDGPATNYYKKLF. The DNA of the CDR3 is TGTGCCACCTGGGACGGGCCAGCGACGAATTATTATAAGAAACTCTTT.

This clone is categorized as medium-sized (0.01 to 0.1%). The V call is TRGV5, the J call TRGJ1 or TRGJ2. Here the J gene was assigned by germline matching of the DNA, as TCRdb has none. CDR1 VINAFY and CDR2 YDVSNSKD come from the germline V gene. This CDR3 has 14 amino acids. V lost 3 bases to trimming and J lost 0 bases; unmatched junction nucleotides: 5. CDR3 DNA: TGTGCCACCTGGGACGGTTCGAATTATTATAAGAAACTCTTT. This translates into CATWDGSNYYKKLF.

This clone is medium-sized. V usage is TRGV3 and J usage is TRGJP1. The J gene is absent in TCRdb and was assigned here via DNA matching to germline. J was trimmed by 0 bases and V by 6 bases; bases with no gene match: 4. Germline V gene sequence: CDR1 VTNTFY, CDR2 YDVSTARD (reference sequence). The CDR3 has 14 residues. CDR3 sequence: CATWPYTTGWFKIF. The CDR3 DNA sequence: TGTGCCACCTGGCCTTATACCACTGGTTGGTTCAAGATATTT.

By sample fraction, this clone is medium-sized. The chain carries TRGV3 and TRGJ1 or TRGJ2. TCRdb leaves out the J gene; it was filled in here by matching the DNA to germline. There are 12 residues in the CDR3. From germline, CDR1 is VTNTFY and CDR2 YDVSTARD (reference sequence). V shed 0 bases and J 10 bases; nucleotides not matched to a gene: 6. CDR3 residues: CATWDRRRKKLF. The CDR3 DNA reads TGTGCCACCTGGGACAGGCGGAGAAAGAAACTCTTT.

This clone is termed medium-sized. The limits of the CDR3 on the DNA are not certain, so only TCRdb's listed CDR3 is given. The J gene went uncalled, whereas the V gene is TRGV11. TRGV11 has ORF status, its function being uncertain. The CDR3 is 19 residues long, counting both termini. The CDR3: CTTVPAGLGIISDYYKKLF.

Turning to this clone: It is unclear where the CDR3 begins or ends on the DNA, so no DNA is shown, and the CDR3 is as TCRdb lists it. V gene assignment gives TRGV4, but the J gene was left uncalled. The CDR3 region is 26 residues in length, termini included. In germline, CDR1 is EGSTGY, CDR2 YDSYTSSV. CDR3 amino acids: CAILLKMTLESITVPPGMGPDYKKLF.